This note documents a single TCR beta chain sequence. Its antigen is still unknown. The data are from a study of cytomegalovirus exposure and HLA in healthy donors. Study observations and caveats: In a later analysis, compared with equally common non-associated chains, HLA-associated beta chains were more expanded. It was approximately 150 TCR beta chains that were listed as cytomegalovirus-associated.

PCR amplification relied on 60 Vbeta primers (plus 13 Jbeta primers). Here immunoSEQ multiplex PCR was the method, and the copy in TCRdb shows in-frame clones only, minus some. The table includes over 150,000 clones, over 75% detected once. Germline V gene data show CDR1 as MGHDK and CDR2 as SYGVNS. This CDR3 comprises 17 residues. With V trimmed by 0 bases and J by 8 bases, 10 bases remained unmatched. This chain joins TRBV25-1 and TRBJ2-1; 10 bases map to TRBD1. Sequenced material: PBMCs. The sequence derives from a woman aged 45 to 65 in good health and CMV-seropositive. The CDR3 coding sequence is TGTGCCAGCAGTGAATATATGGGGACAGGGGACGACTATGAGCAGTTCTTC. Protein sequence: CASSEYMGTGDDYEQFF. Complete variable domain (other parts from reference TRBV25-1 and TRBJ2-1): EADIYQTPRYLVIGTGKKITLECSQTMGHDKMYWYQQDPGMELHLIHYSYGVNSTEKGDLSSESTVSRIRTEHFPLTLESARPSHTSQYLCASSEYMGTGDDYEQFFGPGTRLTVL.